The entry below describes one T cell receptor (beta chain). What it binds is unknown. The data are from a study of PD-1 blockade in mismatch repair-deficient tumors. Study-wide findings and caveats: Tumor-resident clones, often absent from pretreatment blood, expanded after pembrolizumab and then contracted.

PCR or immunohistochemistry showed mismatch repair deficiency in every enrolled patient. Produced via immunoSEQ multiplex PCR; TCRdb's table is partial and in-frame only. The data hold tens of thousands of clones, with 65% to 85% observed a single time. Trimming removed 3 bases from V and 0 bases from J, with 10 bases in between. In germline, CDR1 is SGDLS, CDR2 YYNGEE. The CDR3 has 15 amino acids. Sequencing was performed on peripheral blood, taken 12 weeks after starting pembrolizumab. The chain is built from TRBV9 and TRBJ1-3; D is uncertain. This TCR was sampled from an adult with mismatch repair-deficient cancer. The DNA of the CDR3 is TGTGCCAGCAGCGCCCGGACCGCCTCTGGAAACACCATATATTTT. Amino acids: CASSARTASGNTIYF.